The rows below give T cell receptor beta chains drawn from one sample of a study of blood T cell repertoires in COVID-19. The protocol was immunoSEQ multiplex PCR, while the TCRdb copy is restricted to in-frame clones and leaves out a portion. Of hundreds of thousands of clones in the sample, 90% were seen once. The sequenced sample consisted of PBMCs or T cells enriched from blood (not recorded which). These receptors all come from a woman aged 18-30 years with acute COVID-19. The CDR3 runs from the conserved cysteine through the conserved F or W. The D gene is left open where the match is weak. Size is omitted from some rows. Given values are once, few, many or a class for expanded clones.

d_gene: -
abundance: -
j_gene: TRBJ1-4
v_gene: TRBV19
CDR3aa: CASRQGIEKLFF
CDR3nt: TGTGCCAGTAGACAGGGTATTGAAAAACTGTTTTTT

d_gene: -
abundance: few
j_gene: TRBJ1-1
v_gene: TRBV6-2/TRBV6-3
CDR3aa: CASSQGTEAFF
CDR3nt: TGTGCCAGCAGTCAGGGGACTGAAGCTTTCTTT

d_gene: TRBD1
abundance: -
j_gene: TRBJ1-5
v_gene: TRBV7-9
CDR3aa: CASSLGQGELPQHF
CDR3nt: TGTGCCAGCAGCTTAGGACAGGGAGAACTGCCCCAGCATTTT

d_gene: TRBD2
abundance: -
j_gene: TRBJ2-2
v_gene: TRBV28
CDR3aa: CASRLAGETGELFF
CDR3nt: TGTGCCAGCAGACTAGCGGGAGAAACCGGGGAGCTGTTTTTT

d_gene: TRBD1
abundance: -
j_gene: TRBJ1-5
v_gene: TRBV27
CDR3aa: CASRGTGGNQPQHF
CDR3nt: TGTGCCAGCAGGGGGACAGGGGGCAATCAGCCCCAGCATTTT

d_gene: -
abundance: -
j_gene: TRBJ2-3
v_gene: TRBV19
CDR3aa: CASSISLADTQYF
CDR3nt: TGTGCCAGTAGTATATCGCTAGCAGATACGCAGTATTTT

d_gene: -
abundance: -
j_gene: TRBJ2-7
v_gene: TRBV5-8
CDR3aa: CASSLGWFGEQYF
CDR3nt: TGTGCCAGCAGCTTGGGGTGGTTCGGCGAGCAGTACTTC

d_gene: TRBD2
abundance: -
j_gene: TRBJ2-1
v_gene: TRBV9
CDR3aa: CASSAPSGRNFNEQFF
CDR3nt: TGTGCCAGCAGCGCTCCAAGCGGGAGAAACTTCAATGAGCAGTTCTTC

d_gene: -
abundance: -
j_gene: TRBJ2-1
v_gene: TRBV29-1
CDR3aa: CSCQGSGDYNEQFF
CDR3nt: TGCAGTTGCCAGGGGAGCGGAGATTACAATGAGCAGTTCTTC

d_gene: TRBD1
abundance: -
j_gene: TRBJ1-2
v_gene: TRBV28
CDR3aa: CASSDRGGFYGYTF
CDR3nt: TGTGCCAGCAGCGACCGAGGGGGCTTCTATGGCTACACCTTC

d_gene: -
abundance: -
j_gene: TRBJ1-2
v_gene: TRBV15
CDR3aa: CATSREGQGYGYTF
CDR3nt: TGTGCCACCAGCAGAGAAGGGCAGGGTTATGGCTACACCTTC

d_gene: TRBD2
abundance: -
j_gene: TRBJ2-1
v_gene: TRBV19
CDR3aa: CASRRAGVNEQFF
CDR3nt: TGTGCCAGTAGAAGGGCGGGAGTGAATGAGCAGTTCTTC

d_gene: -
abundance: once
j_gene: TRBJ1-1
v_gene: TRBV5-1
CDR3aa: CASRTTGLNTEAFF
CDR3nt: TGCGCCAGCAGGACGACAGGTCTGAACACTGAAGCTTTCTTT

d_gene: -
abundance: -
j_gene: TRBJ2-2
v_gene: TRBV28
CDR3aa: CASSLVAGLTGELFF
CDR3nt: TGTGCCAGCAGTTTGGTTGCGGGACTCACCGGGGAGCTGTTTTTT

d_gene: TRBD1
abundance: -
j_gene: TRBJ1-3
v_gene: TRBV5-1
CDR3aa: CASSFSRDSGNTIYF
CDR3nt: TGCGCCAGCAGCTTCTCCCGGGACAGTGGAAACACCATATATTTT

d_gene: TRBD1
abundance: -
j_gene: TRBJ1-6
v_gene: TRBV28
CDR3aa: CASTGQLNSPLHF
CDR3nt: TGTGCCAGTACGGGACAGCTAAATTCACCCCTCCACTTT

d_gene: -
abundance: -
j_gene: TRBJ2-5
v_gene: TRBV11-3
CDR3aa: CASSFGAGPLETQYF
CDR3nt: TGTGCCAGCAGCTTTGGGGCGGGACCTTTGGAGACCCAGTACTTC

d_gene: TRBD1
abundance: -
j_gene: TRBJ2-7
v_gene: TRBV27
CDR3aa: CASSWGQGPSYEQYF
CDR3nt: TGTGCCAGCAGTTGGGGACAGGGACCCTCCTACGAGCAGTACTTC

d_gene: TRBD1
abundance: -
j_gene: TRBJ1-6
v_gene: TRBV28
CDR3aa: CASTGQGNSPLHF
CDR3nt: TGTGCCAGCACGGGACAGGGGAATTCACCCCTCCACTTT

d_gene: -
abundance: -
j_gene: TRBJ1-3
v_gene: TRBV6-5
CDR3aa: CASRPQGSGNTIYF
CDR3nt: TGTGCCAGCAGACCTCAGGGGTCTGGAAACACCATATATTTT

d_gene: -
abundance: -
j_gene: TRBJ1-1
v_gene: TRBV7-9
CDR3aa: CASTLAGNTEAFF
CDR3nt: TGTGCCAGCACCCTAGCGGGTAACACTGAAGCTTTCTTT

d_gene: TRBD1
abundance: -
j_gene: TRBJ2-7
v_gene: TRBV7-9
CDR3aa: CASSLPGQGGQYF
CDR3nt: TGTGCCAGCAGCTTACCTGGACAGGGCGGGCAGTACTTC

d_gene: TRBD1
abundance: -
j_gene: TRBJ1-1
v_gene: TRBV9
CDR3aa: CASSVDGGGHEKF
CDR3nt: TGTGCCAGCAGCGTAGATGGAGGGGGCCACGAAAAATTT

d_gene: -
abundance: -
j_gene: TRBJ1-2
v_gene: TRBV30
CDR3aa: CAWSGTDRNYGYTF
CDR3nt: TGTGCCTGGAGTGGCACAGACCGTAACTATGGCTACACCTTC

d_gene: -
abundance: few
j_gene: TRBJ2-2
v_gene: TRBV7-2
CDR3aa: CASSLVGSGELFF
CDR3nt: TGTGCCAGCAGCTTAGTGGGGAGCGGGGAGCTGTTTTTT

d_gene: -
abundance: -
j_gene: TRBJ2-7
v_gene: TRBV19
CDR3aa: CASSIDPNSNEQYF
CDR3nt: TGTGCCAGTAGTATAGATCCGAATAGTAACGAGCAGTACTTC

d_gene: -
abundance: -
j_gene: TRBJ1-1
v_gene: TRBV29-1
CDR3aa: CSVKGPSGKMNTEAFF
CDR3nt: TGCAGCGTCAAGGGGCCGAGTGGGAAAATGAACACTGAAGCTTTCTTT

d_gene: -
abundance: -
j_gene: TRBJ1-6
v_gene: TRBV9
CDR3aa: CASSPGDNSPLHF
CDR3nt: TGTGCCAGCTCTCCCGGGGATAATTCACCCCTCCACTTT

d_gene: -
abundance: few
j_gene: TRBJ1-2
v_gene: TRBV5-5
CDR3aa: CASRRVGTAGGDGYTF
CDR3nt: TGTGCCAGCAGGAGAGTCGGGACTGCCGGTGGGGATGGCTACACCTTC